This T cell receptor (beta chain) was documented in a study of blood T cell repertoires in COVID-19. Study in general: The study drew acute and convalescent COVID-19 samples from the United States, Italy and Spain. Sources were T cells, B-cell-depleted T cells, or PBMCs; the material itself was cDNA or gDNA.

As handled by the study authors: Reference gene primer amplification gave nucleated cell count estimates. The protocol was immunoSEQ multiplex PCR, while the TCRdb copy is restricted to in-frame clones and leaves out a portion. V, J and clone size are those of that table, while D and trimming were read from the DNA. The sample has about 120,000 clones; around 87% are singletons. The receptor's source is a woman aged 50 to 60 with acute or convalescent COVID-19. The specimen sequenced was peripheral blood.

CDR3 nucleotides: TGTGCCAGCAACAGGGGACTCCCCAATGAGCAGTTCTTC. Encoded protein: CASNRGLPNEQFF. The rearrangement joins TRBV6-5 to TRBJ2-1, with D tentatively TRBD1 (7 bases). Germline V lookup: CDR1 MNHEY, CDR2 SVGAGI. This CDR3 is 13 amino acids long. With 7 bases removed from V and 6 bases from J, the gap between germline ends came to 13 bases.